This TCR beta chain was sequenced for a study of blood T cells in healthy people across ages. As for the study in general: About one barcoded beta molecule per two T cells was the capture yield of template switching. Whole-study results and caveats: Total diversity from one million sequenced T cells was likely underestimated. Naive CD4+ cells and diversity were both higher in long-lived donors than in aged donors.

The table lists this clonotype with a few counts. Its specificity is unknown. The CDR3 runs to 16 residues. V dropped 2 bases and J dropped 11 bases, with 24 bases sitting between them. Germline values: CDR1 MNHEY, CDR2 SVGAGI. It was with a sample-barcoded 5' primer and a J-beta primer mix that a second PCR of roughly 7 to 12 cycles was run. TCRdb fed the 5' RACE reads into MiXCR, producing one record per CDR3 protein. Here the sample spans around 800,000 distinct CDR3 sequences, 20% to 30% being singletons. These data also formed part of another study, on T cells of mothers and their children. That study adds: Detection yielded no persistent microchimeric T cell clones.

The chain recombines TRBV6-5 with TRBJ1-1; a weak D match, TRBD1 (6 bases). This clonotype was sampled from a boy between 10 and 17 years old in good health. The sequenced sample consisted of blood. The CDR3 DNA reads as TGTGCCAGCAGTTACCCGGGTGCCCAGGGAGGGGGGCCGGCTTTCTTT. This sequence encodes CASSYPGAQGGGPAFF.